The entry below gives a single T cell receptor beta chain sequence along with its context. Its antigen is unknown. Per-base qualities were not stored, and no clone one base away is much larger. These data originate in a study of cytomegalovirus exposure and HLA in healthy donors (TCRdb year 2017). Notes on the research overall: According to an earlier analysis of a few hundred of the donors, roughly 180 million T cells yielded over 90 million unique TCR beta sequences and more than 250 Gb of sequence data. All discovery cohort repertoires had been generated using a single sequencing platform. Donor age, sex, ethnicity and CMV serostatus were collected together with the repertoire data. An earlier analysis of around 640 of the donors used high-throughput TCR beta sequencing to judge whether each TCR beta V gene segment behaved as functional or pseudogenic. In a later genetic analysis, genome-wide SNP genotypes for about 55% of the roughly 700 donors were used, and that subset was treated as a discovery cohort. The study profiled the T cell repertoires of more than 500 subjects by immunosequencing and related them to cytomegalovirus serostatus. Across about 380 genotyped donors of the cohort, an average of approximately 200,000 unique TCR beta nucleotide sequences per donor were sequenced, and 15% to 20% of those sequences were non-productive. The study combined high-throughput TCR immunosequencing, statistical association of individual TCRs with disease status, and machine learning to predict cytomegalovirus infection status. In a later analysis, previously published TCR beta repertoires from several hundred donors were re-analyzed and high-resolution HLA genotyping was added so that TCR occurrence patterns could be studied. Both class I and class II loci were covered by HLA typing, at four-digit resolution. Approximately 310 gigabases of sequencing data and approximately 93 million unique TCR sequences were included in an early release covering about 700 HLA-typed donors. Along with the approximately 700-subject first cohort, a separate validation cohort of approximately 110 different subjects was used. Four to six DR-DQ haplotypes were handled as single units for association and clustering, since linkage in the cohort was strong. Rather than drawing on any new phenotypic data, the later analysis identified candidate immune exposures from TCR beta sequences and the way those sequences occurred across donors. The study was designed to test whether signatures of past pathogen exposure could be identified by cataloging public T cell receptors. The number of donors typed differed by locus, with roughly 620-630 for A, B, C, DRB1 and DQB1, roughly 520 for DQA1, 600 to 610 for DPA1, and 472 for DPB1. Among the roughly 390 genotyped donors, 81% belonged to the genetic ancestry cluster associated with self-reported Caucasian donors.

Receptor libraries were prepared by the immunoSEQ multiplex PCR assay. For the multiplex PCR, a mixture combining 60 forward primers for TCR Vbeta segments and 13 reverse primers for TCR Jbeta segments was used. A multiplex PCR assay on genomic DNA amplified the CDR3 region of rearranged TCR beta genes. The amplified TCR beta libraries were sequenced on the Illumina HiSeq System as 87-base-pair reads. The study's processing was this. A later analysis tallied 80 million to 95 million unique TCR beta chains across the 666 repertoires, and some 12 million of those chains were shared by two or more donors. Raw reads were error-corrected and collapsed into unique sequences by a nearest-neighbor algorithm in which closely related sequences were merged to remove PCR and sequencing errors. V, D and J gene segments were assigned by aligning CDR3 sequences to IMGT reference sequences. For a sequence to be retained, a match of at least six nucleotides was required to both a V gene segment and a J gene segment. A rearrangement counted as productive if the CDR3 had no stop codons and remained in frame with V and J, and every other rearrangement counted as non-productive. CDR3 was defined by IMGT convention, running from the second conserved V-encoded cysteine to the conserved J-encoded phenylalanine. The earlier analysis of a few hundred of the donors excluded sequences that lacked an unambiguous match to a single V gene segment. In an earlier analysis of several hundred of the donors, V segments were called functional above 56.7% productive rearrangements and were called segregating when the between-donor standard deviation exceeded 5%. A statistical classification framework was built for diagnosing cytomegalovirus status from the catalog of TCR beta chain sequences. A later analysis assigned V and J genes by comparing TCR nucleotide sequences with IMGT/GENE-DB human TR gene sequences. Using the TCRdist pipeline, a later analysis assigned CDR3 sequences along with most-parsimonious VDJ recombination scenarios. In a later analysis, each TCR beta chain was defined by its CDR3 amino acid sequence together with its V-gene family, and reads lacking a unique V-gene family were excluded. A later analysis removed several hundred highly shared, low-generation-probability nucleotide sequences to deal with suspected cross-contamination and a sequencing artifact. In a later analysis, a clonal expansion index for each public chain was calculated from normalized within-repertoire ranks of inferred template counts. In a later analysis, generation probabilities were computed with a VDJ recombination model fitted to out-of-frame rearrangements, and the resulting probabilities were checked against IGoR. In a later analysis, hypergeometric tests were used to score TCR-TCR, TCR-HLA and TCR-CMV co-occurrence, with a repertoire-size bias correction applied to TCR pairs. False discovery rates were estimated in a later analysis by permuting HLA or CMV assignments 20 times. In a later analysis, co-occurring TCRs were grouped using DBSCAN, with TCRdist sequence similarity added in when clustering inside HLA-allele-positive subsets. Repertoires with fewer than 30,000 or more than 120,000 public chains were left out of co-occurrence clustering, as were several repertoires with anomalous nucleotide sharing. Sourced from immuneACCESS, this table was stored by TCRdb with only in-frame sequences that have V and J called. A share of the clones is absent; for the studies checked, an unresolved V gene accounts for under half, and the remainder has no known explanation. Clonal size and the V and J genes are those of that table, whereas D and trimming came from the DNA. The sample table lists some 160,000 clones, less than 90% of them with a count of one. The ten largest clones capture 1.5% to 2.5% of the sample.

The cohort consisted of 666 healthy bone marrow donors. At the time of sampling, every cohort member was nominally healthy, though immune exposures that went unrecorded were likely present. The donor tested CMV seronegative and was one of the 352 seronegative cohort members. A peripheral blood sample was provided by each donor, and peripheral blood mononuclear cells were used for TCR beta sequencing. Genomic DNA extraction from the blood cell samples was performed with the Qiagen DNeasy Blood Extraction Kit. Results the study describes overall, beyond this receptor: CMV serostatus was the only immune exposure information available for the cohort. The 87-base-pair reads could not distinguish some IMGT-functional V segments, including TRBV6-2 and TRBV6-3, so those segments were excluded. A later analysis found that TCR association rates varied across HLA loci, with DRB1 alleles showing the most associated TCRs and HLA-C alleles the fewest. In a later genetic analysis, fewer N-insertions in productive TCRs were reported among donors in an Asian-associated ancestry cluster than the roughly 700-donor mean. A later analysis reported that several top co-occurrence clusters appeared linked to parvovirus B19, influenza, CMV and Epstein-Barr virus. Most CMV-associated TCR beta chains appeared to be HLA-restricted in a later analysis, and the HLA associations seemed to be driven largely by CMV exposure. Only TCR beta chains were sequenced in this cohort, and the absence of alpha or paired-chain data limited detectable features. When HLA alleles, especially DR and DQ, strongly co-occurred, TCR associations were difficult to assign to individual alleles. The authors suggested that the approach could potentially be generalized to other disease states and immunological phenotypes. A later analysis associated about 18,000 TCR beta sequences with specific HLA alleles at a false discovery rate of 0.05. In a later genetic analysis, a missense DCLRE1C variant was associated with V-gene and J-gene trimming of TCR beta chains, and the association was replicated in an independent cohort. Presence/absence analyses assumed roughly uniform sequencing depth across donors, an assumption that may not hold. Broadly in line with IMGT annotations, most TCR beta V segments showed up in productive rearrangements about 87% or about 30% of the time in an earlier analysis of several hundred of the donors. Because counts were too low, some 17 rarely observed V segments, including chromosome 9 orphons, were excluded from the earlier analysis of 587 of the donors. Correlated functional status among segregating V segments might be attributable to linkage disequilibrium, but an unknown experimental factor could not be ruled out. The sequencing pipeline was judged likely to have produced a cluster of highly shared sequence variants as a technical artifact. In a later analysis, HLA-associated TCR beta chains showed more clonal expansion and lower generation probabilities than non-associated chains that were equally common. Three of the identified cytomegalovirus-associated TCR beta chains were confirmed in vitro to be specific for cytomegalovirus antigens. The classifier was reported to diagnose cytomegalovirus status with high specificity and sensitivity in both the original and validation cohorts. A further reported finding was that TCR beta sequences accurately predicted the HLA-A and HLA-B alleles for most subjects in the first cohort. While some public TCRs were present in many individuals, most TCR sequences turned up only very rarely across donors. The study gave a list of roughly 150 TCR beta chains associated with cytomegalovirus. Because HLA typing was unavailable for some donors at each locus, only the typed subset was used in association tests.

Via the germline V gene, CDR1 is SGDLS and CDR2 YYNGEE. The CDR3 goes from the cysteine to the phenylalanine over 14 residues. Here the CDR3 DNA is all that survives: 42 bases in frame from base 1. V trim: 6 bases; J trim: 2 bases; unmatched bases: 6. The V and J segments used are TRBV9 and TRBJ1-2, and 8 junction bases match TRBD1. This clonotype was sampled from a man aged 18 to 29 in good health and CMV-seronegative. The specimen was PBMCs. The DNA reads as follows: TGTGCCAGCACCACCGGGGACAGGAACTATGGCTACACCTTC. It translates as CASTTGDRNYGYTF.